This T cell receptor beta chain derives from a study of identical twins. CDR1 LGHNA and CDR2 YNFKEQ come from the germline V gene. V was shortened by 3 bases and J by 5 bases, with 9 bases between the two germline ends. This CDR3 spans 13 amino acids. TCRdb used MiXCR to reprocess the 5' RACE reads, holding one entry per CDR3 protein. Of roughly 720,000 distinct CDR3 sequences listed, about 20% are singletons. In addition, the sample was reused for a study of T cells expressing NK-cell markers. According to that study: Source material for TCR beta repertoires consisted of sorted CD3+CD56+NKG2C+, CD3+CD56+NKG2C- and CD3+CD56-NKG2C+ T cells.

This clonotype originated in a woman between 18 and 29 years old in good health. J is TRBJ2-3 and V is TRBV4-2, with D perhaps TRBD2 (5 bases). Material: PBMCs. CDR3 in DNA: TGTGCCAGCAGCCATCCCGGACTAGATACGCAGTATTTT. Its protein is CASSHPGLDTQYF.